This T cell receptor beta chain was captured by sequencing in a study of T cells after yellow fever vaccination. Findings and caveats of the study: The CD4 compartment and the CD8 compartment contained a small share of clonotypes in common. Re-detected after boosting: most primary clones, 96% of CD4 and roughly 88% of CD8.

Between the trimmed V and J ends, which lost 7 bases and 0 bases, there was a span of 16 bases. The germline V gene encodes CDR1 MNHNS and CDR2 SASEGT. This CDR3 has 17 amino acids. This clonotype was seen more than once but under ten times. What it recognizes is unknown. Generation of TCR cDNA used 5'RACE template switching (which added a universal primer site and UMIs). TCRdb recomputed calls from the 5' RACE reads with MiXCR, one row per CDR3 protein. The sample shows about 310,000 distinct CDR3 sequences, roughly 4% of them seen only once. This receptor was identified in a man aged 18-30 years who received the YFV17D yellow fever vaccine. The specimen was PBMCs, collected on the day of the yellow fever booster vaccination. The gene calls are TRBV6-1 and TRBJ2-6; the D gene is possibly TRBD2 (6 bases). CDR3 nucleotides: TGTGCCAGCAAGGAGGAGGCGACTAGCTCTGGGGCCAACGTCCTGACTTTC. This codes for CASKEEATSSGANVLTF.